This T cell receptor beta chain was found in a study of T and B cells in COVID-19 patients. Study-wide background: COVID-19 patients gave peripheral blood either during active infection or after recovery. Of more than 19 active-infection patients, 12 were critically ill with mechanical ventilation or extracorporeal membrane oxygenation.

Per the germline V gene, CDR1 is LNHDA and CDR2 is SQIVND (reference sequence). This CDR3 has 16 residues. V shed 9 bases, J shed 5 bases, and the junction held 15 bases outside the gene matches. Study-level findings and limits: Patients with COVID-19 reportedly showed strongly skewed T cell receptor beta variable and joining gene usage.

TRB was amplified from about 260-540 ng of blood genomic DNA. Multiplex PCR with BIOMED2 TRB-A/B primer pools amplified TRB rearrangements. MiXCR was run by TCRdb on the multiplex PCR reads, yielding one entry per CDR3 protein. The profile shows more than 5,000 distinct CDR3 sequences, roughly a third of them singletons. By frequency in the sample, this clonotype is medium-sized (0.01 to 0.1%). The target antigen is unknown. The source material was blood. The V gene is TRBV19, the J gene TRBJ2-1; 8 nucleotides match TRBD2. This TCR was sampled from a human donor with active COVID-19. CDR3 sequence reads: CASRTWGSAGDNEQFF. CDR3 bases: TGTGCCAGCCGTACCTGGGGGTCAGCGGGAGACAATGAGCAGTTCTTC.